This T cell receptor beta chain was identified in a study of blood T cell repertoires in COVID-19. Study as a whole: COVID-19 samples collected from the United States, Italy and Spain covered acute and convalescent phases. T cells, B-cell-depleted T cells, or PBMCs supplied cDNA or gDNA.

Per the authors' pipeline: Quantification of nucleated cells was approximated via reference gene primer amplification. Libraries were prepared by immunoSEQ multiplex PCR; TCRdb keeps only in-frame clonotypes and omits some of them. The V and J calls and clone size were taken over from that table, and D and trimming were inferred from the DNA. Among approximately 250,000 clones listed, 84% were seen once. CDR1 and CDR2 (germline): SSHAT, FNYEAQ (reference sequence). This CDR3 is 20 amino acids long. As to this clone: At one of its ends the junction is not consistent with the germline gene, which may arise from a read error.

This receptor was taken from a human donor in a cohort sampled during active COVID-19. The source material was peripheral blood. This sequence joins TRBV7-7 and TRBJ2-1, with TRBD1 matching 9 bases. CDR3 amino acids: CASSPSGGGSADRGYNEQFF. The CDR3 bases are TGTGCTAGCAGCCCTAGCGGAGGGGGATCGGCAGACAGGGGGTACAATGAGCAGTTCTTC.